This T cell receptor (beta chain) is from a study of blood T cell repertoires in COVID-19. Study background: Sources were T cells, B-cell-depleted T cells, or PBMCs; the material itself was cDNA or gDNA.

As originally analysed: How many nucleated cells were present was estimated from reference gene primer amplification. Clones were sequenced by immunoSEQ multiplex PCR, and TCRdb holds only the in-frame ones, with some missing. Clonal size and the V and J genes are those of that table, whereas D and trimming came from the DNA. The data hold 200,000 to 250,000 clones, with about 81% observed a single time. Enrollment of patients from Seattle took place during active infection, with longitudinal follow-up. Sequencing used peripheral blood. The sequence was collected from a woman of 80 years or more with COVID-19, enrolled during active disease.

CDR3 nucleotide sequence: TGCAGCGTTGGGCAGGGCATCTACGAGCAGTACTTC. Encoded protein: CSVGQGIYEQYF. The chain has TRBV29-1 and TRBJ2-7; tentatively, D is TRBD1 (5 bases). Germline V CDR1 and CDR2: SQVTM, ANQGSEA. The CDR3 extends over 12 amino acids. Trimming cost V 4 bases and J 3 bases, with 10 bases left between them.